The 26 T cell receptor beta chains presented below share a single source sample, sequenced in a study of T cell responses to AZD1222 COVID-19 vaccine. The assay was immunoSEQ multiplex PCR, and TCRdb's table has in-frame clones only and misses some. The data hold 150,000 to 200,000 clones, with 85% to 95% observed a single time. The specimen was peripheral blood, collected on day 0 of AZD1222 vaccination. The receptors come from an adult in good health.

V and J are TRBV4-3 and TRBJ1-4; D unclear. This CDR3 is built from 15 residues. Germline V gives CDR1 LGHNA, CDR2 YSLEER. The V and J ends lost 4 bases and 3 bases respectively, with 12 bases between them. DNA of the CDR3: TGCGCCAGCAGCCCCCGCGGGAGGGCTAATGAAAAACTGTTTTTT. Protein: CASSPRGRANEKLFF.

The chain couples TRBV15 to TRBJ1-4; D possibly corresponds to TRBD1 (5 bases). Trimming removed 3 bases at V and 8 bases at J, with 19 bases between. The germline V gene has CDR1 LNHNV and CDR2 YYDKDF (reference sequence). This CDR3 has 16 residues. The CDR3 DNA follows: TGTGCCACCAGCAGGGGACTACTAGAGTCCGGCGAAAAACTGTTTTTT. It codes for CATSRGLLESGEKLFF.

This chain connects TRBV7-8 to TRBJ2-1; 7 bases align to TRBD1. CDR3 size: 15 residues. Germline CDR1 is SGHVS and CDR2 is FQNEAQ. V shed 1 base, J shed 2 bases, and the junction held 2 bases outside the gene matches. DNA for the CDR3: TGTGCCAGCAGCTTAGACAGGGGTACCTACAATGAGCAGTTCTTC. Translating gives CASSLDRGTYNEQFF.

The chain recombines TRBV19 with TRBJ2-4, with a weak D call TRBD2 (5 bases). Germline assignment: CDR1 LNHDA and CDR2 SQIVND (reference sequence). This CDR3 region has 18 residues. V was clipped by 3 bases and J by 2 bases, with 20 bases between them. This CDR3 is CASSIGFLSGLTKNIQYF. As DNA, the CDR3 is TGTGCCAGTAGTATTGGGTTCCTCAGCGGTCTAACCAAAAACATTCAGTACTTC.

The chain joins TRBV9 to TRBJ2-1, with TRBD2 matching 8 bases. The CDR3 has 15 residues. With 0 bases clipped from V and 9 bases from J, the junction kept 8 bases outside the gene matches. Germline V CDR1 and CDR2: SGDLS, YYNGEE. In DNA, the CDR3 is TGTGCCAGCAGCGTAGCAGGAGGGCGGGGGGTTGAGCAGTTCTTC. This encodes CASSVAGGRGVEQFF.

This rearrangement joins TRBV9 to TRBJ2-2; TRBD2 is a possible D gene (6 bases). The CDR3 totals 14 residues. Looked up from germline, CDR1 is SGDLS and CDR2 is YYNGEE. V lost 6 bases, J lost 0 bases, and 9 bases lay in between. CDR3 nucleotides: TGTGCCAGCAACCCGGGGGCGAACACCGGGGAGCTGTTTTTT. It codes for CASNPGANTGELFF.

The rearrangement joins TRBV7-2 to TRBJ1-3; D not resolved. Per germline, CDR1 SGHTA and CDR2 FQGNSA. The CDR3 loop spans 16 amino acids. Between the trimmed V and J ends, which lost 0 bases and 0 bases, there was a span of 9 bases. The CDR3 DNA follows: TGTGCCAGCAGCTTAGCCCAGACATTCTCTGGAAACACCATATATTTT. This gives the protein CASSLAQTFSGNTIYF.

The V gene is TRBV5-1, the J gene TRBJ2-7; no firm D call. The CDR3 runs to 11 residues. Trimming left V 2 bases short and J 3 bases short, with 3 bases between. The V gene's germline CDR1 is SGHRS and CDR2 YFSETQ. The CDR3 sequence: CASSFNYEQYF. In nucleotides, the CDR3 is TGCGCCAGCAGCTTTAACTACGAGCAGTACTTC.

V usage is TRBV29-1 and J usage is TRBJ1-2; 9 bases line up with TRBD1. V lost 3 bases, J lost 4 bases, and 6 bases stayed unmatched. The CDR3 contains 14 residues. CDR1 is SQVTM and CDR2 is ANQGSEA in the germline V gene. CDR3 nucleotide sequence: TGCAGCGTTGAGGCCGGGACAGGGTCCTATGGCTACACCTTC. Its translation is CSVEAGTGSYGYTF.

This clone has just one count. The chain joins TRBV30 to TRBJ2-6, with D possibly being TRBD2 (5 bases). This CDR3 has 15 amino acids. CDR1 and CDR2 from the germline V gene are GTSNPN and SVGIG (reference sequence). Between the trimmed V and J ends, which lost 0 bases and 0 bases, there was a span of 6 bases. CDR3 coding DNA: TGTGCCTGGAGTGTACGGGGCTCTGGGGCCAACGTCCTGACTTTC. Its translation: CAWSVRGSGANVLTF.

The rearrangement joins TRBV11-3 to TRBJ2-1; 9 bases agree with TRBD2. Germline V gives CDR1 SGHNT, CDR2 YENEEA. This CDR3 contains 14 residues. V lost 3 bases to trimming and J lost 10 bases; unmatched junction nucleotides: 7. Here the CDR3 DNA reads TGTGCCAGCAGCTTGGGCGGGGGGGCCTCGGAGCAGTTCTTC. Amino acids: CASSLGGGASEQFF.

V usage is TRBV11-2 and J usage is TRBJ2-2, with 14 bases fitting TRBD2. The length of the CDR3 is 16 residues. Germline V gives CDR1 SGHAT, CDR2 FQNNGV. J was trimmed by 10 bases and V by 5 bases; bases with no gene match: 9. The CDR3 DNA follows: TGTGCCAGCAGCCCGCGACTAGCGGGGGGGCAGGAGGAGCTGTTTTTT. This gives the protein CASSPRLAGGQEELFF.

The CDR3 here is CASSPPGRAGEKLFF. CDR3 DNA: TGTGCCAGCTCACCACCAGGCAGGGCTGGGGAAAAACTGTTTTTT. The gene calls are TRBV18 and TRBJ1-4; weak D call: TRBD1 (5 bases). Germline CDR1 and CDR2: KGHSH and LQKENI. V lost 0 bases and J 8 bases, leaving 13 bases between the germline ends. The CDR3 contains 15 residues.

In this sample, this clone turned up once. The DNA for the CDR3 is TGTGCCAGCAGCCTTCATGCAGGGATGAACACTGAAGCTTTCTTT. As protein: CASSLHAGMNTEAFF. The rearrangement joins TRBV3-1 (or the pseudogene TRBV3-2) to TRBJ1-1; D is perhaps TRBD1 (5 bases). The CDR3 has 15 residues. CDR1 LGHDT and CDR2 YNNKEL come from the germline V gene (reference sequence). Trimming took 4 bases from V and 0 from J, leaving 12 bases between them.

This chain joins TRBV28 and TRBJ1-2, with D possibly matching TRBD1 (6 bases). V was trimmed by 3 bases and J by 8 bases, leaving 16 bases between them. This CDR3 has 14 residues. The germline V gene has CDR1 MDHEN and CDR2 SYDVKM. DNA for the CDR3: TGTGCCAGCAGTTTTTCGGGGGCAAGAGGGGGCTACACCTTC. It translates to CASSFSGARGGYTF.

Here the CDR3 reads CASSDRVKHSGANVLTF. The DNA for the CDR3 is TGTGCCAGCAGCGACAGGGTTAAACACTCTGGGGCCAACGTCCTGACTTTC. This chain joins TRBV9 and TRBJ2-6, with D possibly being TRBD1 (6 bases). This CDR3 is 17 amino acids long. V was pared by 3 bases and J by 0 bases, with 13 bases between. CDR1 is SGDLS, CDR2 YYNGEE, per germline.

Only one count was recorded for this clone. The rearrangement joins TRBV25-1 to TRBJ2-5; no reliable D call. The CDR3 runs 13 residues. Germline loops: CDR1 MGHDK, CDR2 SYGVNS. Deletions cut 7 bases from V and 1 base from J, with 10 bases between. This CDR3 is CASIRNLQETQYF. In DNA, the CDR3 is TGTGCCAGCATTCGGAATCTCCAAGAGACCCAGTACTTC.

About this clone itself: Other DNA sequences of this sample code for an identical CDR3. The V gene is TRBV9, the J gene TRBJ2-3; 7 positions agree with TRBD2. Germline-derived CDR1 and CDR2 are SGDLS and YYNGEE. Germline trimming cut 2 bases from V and 9 bases from J; bases unmatched to any gene: 3. The CDR3 contains 12 residues. CDR3 amino acids: CASSVSSGTQYF. DNA of the CDR3: TGTGCCAGCAGCGTGTCTAGCGGCACGCAGTATTTT.

The chain has TRBV5-1 and TRBJ1-2; D is ambiguous. V was cut by 3 bases and J by 6 bases, with 15 bases left in between. CDR1 SGHRS and CDR2 YFSETQ come from the germline V gene. This CDR3 has 14 amino acids. The CDR3 nucleotides are TGCGCCAGCAGCTCCTCCCTAGCGCCTAATGGCTACACCTTC. This gives the protein CASSSSLAPNGYTF.

This chain uses TRBV29-1 with TRBJ1-2; the match to TRBD1 covers 7 bases. V was pared by 5 bases and J by 6 bases, with 6 bases of the junction left unmatched. Per germline, CDR1 SQVTM and CDR2 ANQGSEA. This CDR3 is 12 amino acids long. This CDR3 reads CSVRTDRDGYTF. As DNA, the CDR3 is TGCAGCGTTCGGACAGACAGGGATGGCTACACCTTC. Combining the CDR3 with reference TRBV29-1 and TRBJ1-2 gives the whole variable domain SAVISQKPSRDICQRGTSLTIQCQVDSQVTMMFWYRQQPGQSLTLIATANQGSEATYESGFVIDKFPISRPNLTFSTLTVSNMSPEDSSIYLCSVRTDRDGYTFGSGTRLTVV.

This clone has just one count. The rearrangement joins TRBV5-4 to TRBJ2-2; D gene uncertain. The V and J ends lost 4 bases and 6 bases respectively, with 7 bases between them. The V gene's germline CDR1 is SGHNT and CDR2 YYREEE (reference sequence). CDR3 length: 12 amino acids. CDR3 bases: TGTGCCAGCAGCCCGCTGTCCGGGGAGCTGTTTTTT. Translated: CASSPLSGELFF.

The chain carries TRBV7-3 and TRBJ2-1, with TRBD2 matching 11 bases. In germline, CDR1 is SGHTA, CDR2 FQGTGA. This CDR3 is built from 15 residues. Trimming cost V 5 bases and J 12 bases; bases outside gene matches: 12. The CDR3 DNA is TGTGCCAGCAGCCCCCCGGGGGCCCTAGCGGGGGGGCAGTTCTTC. Translation gives CASSPPGALAGGQFF.

The chain couples TRBV4-3 to TRBJ1-4; D call uncertain. The V gene lost 4 bases and the J gene lost 2 bases, with 14 bases spanning the gap. Germline CDR1 and CDR2: LGHNA and YSLEER. The CDR3 has 16 residues. CDR3 bases: TGCGCCAGCAGCCGATTCTTGGGTGCTACTAATGAAAAACTGTTTTTT. It codes for CASSRFLGATNEKLFF.

The V gene is TRBV6-1, the J gene TRBJ1-5, with 8 bases that match TRBD1. Germline CDR1 MNHNS, CDR2 SASEGT. The CDR3 sequence is 19 residues long. V shed 4 bases, J shed 0 bases, and the junction held 14 bases outside the gene matches. In nucleotides, the CDR3 is TGTGCCAGCAGTGGGGACCGGACAGGGCGGGGAATTAGCAATCAGCCCCAGCATTTT. Translating gives CASSGDRTGRGISNQPQHF.

The chain joins TRBV5-1 to TRBJ2-1; 13 bases match TRBD2. Per the germline V gene, CDR1 is SGHRS and CDR2 is YFSETQ. With V trimmed by 3 bases and J by 5 bases, 2 bases remained unmatched. The CDR3 has 15 amino acids. The CDR3 DNA sequence: TGCGCCAGCAGCTCCGGGACTAGCGGGGACAATGAGCAGTTCTTC. It translates to CASSSGTSGDNEQFF.

Of note for this clone: At one end the junction does not follow the germline gene, possibly because of a read error. The J gene is TRBJ2-3, the V gene TRBV12-3 or TRBV12-4; a possible D gene is TRBD2 (6 bases). The CDR3 contains 11 residues. CDR3 nucleotides: TGTGCCAGCAGCGAACGGGACGGGAGAACGTTT. Translating it yields CASSERDGRTF.